The rows below give T cell receptor beta chains drawn from one sample of a study of regulatory T cells in long-lasting Graves disease. From the multiplex PCR reads, TCRdb called clonotypes with MiXCR, one entry per CDR3 protein. The sample records about 530,000 distinct CDR3 sequences, 15% to 20% being singletons. The sample was also linked to a second study, of T cells in Graves' hyperthyroidism and ophthalmopathy.

The specimen comprised peripheral blood mononuclear cells (PBMCs), sampled at new diagnosis, from a patient treated with antithyroid drugs. Receptor source: a woman aged 40 to 65 with Graves disease. Both conserved end residues are part of each CDR3. The order of the fields is D gene, V gene, J gene, clone size, CDR3 DNA, CDR3 protein. The D gene is left open where the match is weak. Only part of the rows carry a size: once, few, many, or a class if the clone is expanded.

d_call: NA; v_call: TRBV9; j_call: TRBJ1-6; clone_size: few; cdr3_nt: TGTGCCAGCAGCGTAGGAGGGGGGGAAAATTCACCCCTCCACTTT; cdr3_aa: CASSVGGGENSPLHF
d_call: NA; v_call: TRBV15; j_call: TRBJ2-2; clone_size: many; cdr3_nt: TGTGCCACCAGCGGTGTTTGGCGTGGGACCGGGGAGCTGTTTTTT; cdr3_aa: CATSGVWRGTGELFF
d_call: NA; v_call: TRBV2; j_call: TRBJ1-4; clone_size: many; cdr3_nt: TGTGCCAGCAGTCGGAGTCGACACCTTTATTTT; cdr3_aa: CASSRSRHLYF
d_call: NA; v_call: TRBV2; j_call: TRBJ1-6; clone_size: many; cdr3_nt: TGTGCCAGCAGCCCTAACGACGGAAGCTCCTATAATTCACCCCTCCACTTT; cdr3_aa: CASSPNDGSSYNSPLHF
d_call: TRBD1; v_call: TRBV2; j_call: TRBJ1-1; clone_size: many; cdr3_nt: TGTGCCAGCGGACAGGGGGCGACTGAAGCTTTCTTT; cdr3_aa: CASGQGATEAFF
d_call: NA; v_call: TRBV19; j_call: TRBJ2-5; clone_size: NA; cdr3_nt: TGTGCCGGTAGTATAAAGCCGGACGGGACCCAGTACTTC; cdr3_aa: CAGSIKPDGTQYF
d_call: TRBD2; v_call: TRBV20-1; j_call: TRBJ2-3; clone_size: many; cdr3_nt: TGCAGTGCTAGAGATTCGGGACTAGCGGGGGAAGATACGCAGTATTTT; cdr3_aa: CSARDSGLAGEDTQYF
d_call: TRBD1; v_call: TRBV9; j_call: TRBJ2-7; clone_size: few; cdr3_nt: TGTGCCAGCAGCGTAGATCAGGGGGCAGGAGAGCAGTACTTC; cdr3_aa: CASSVDQGAGEQYF
d_call: NA; v_call: TRBV3-1; j_call: TRBJ1-1; clone_size: many; cdr3_nt: TGTGCCAGCAGCCAAGAAGGGTGGGCTGAAGCTTTCTTT; cdr3_aa: CASSQEGWAEAFF
d_call: NA; v_call: TRBV9; j_call: TRBJ2-2; clone_size: NA; cdr3_nt: TGTGCCAGCAGTCCCGGACAGACCTACACCGGGGAGCTGTTTTTT; cdr3_aa: CASSPGQTYTGELFF
d_call: TRBD2; v_call: TRBV9; j_call: TRBJ2-3; clone_size: few; cdr3_nt: TGTGCCAGCAGCCCACTGGGACTAGCGAGAACAGATACGCAGTATTTT; cdr3_aa: CASSPLGLARTDTQYF
d_call: TRBD2; v_call: TRBV20-1; j_call: TRBJ2-5; clone_size: many; cdr3_nt: TGCAGTGCTACCCCAGGGAGGGGAGAAGAGACCCAGTACTTC; cdr3_aa: CSATPGRGEETQYF
d_call: TRBD2; v_call: TRBV18; j_call: TRBJ2-1; clone_size: NA; cdr3_nt: TGTGCCAGCTCACAGTCCCTCCCTAGCGGGGGGGCCAGGGAGCAGTTCTTC; cdr3_aa: CASSQSLPSGGAREQFF
d_call: NA; v_call: TRBV6-5; j_call: TRBJ1-3; clone_size: few; cdr3_nt: TGTGCCAGCAGTTACTCCAGTAGAAACACCATATATTTT; cdr3_aa: CASSYSSRNTIYF
d_call: TRBD1; v_call: TRBV11-2; j_call: TRBJ1-6; clone_size: few; cdr3_nt: TGTGCCAGCAGCCAAATACGGGACAGGACCTCACCCCTCCACTTT; cdr3_aa: CASSQIRDRTSPLHF
d_call: TRBD2; v_call: TRBV12-3/TRBV12-4; j_call: TRBJ2-1; clone_size: many; cdr3_nt: TGTGCCAGCAGTTTTGGGGTGGGAGCGGGGGTCCCAAGCTCCTACAATGAGCAGTTCTTC; cdr3_aa: CASSFGVGAGVPSSYNEQFF
d_call: NA; v_call: TRBV24-1; j_call: TRBJ1-5; clone_size: few; cdr3_nt: TGTGCCACCAGTGATTGGGACATTAACAATCAGCCCCAGCATTTT; cdr3_aa: CATSDWDINNQPQHF
d_call: NA; v_call: TRBV5-1; j_call: TRBJ1-2; clone_size: few; cdr3_nt: TGTGCCAGCAGCTTGGATGCAAATTATGGCTACACCTTC; cdr3_aa: CASSLDANYGYTF
d_call: NA; v_call: TRBV27; j_call: TRBJ2-7; clone_size: many; cdr3_nt: TGTGCCAGCAGTTTAGGAGGCCTCACCCCATTCTACGAGCAGTACTTC; cdr3_aa: CASSLGGLTPFYEQYF
d_call: TRBD1; v_call: TRBV12-3/TRBV12-4; j_call: TRBJ2-7; clone_size: many; cdr3_nt: TGTGCCAGCAACCTACAGGGGTTGTCTTCCGAGCAGTACTTC; cdr3_aa: CASNLQGLSSEQYF
d_call: NA; v_call: TRBV19; j_call: TRBJ1-1; clone_size: NA; cdr3_nt: TGTGCCAGTAGTATAGGGTGGGGAGGAGCTAACACTGAAGCTTTCTTT; cdr3_aa: CASSIGWGGANTEAFF
d_call: TRBD1; v_call: TRBV19; j_call: TRBJ1-2; clone_size: NA; cdr3_nt: TGTGCCAGTAGTTCGGGGACAGAGACTTATGGCTACACCTTC; cdr3_aa: CASSSGTETYGYTF
d_call: TRBD2; v_call: TRBV20-1; j_call: TRBJ2-2; clone_size: NA; cdr3_nt: TGCAGCGGATTAGCGGGGTACGGGGAGCTGTTTTTT; cdr3_aa: CSGLAGYGELFF
d_call: NA; v_call: TRBV6-1; j_call: TRBJ2-4; clone_size: NA; cdr3_nt: TGTGCCAGCAGTGAAAGAAAGGGGAGTTTGGCCAAAAACATTCAGTACTTC; cdr3_aa: CASSERKGSLAKNIQYF
d_call: TRBD1; v_call: TRBV10-1; j_call: TRBJ2-1; clone_size: many; cdr3_nt: TGCGCCAGCAGTGAGTCGACAGGGCGAACCTACAATGAGCAGTTCTTC; cdr3_aa: CASSESTGRTYNEQFF
d_call: TRBD2; v_call: TRBV3-1; j_call: TRBJ2-7; clone_size: few; cdr3_nt: TGTGCCAGCAGCCAAGATAGCGGGGTCGGCACTGCATCCTACGAGCAGTACTTC; cdr3_aa: CASSQDSGVGTASYEQYF
d_call: TRBD2; v_call: TRBV20-1; j_call: TRBJ2-7; clone_size: few; cdr3_nt: TGCAGTGCTAGAGACCGCAGACTAGCGGGGGGATACGAGCAGTACTTC; cdr3_aa: CSARDRRLAGGYEQYF
d_call: NA; v_call: TRBV4-2; j_call: TRBJ2-7; clone_size: few; cdr3_nt: TGTGCCAGCAGCCAAGATAACAGCCTCAGCTCCTACGAGCAGTACTTC; cdr3_aa: CASSQDNSLSSYEQYF
d_call: TRBD1; v_call: TRBV28; j_call: TRBJ1-2; clone_size: many; cdr3_nt: TGTGCCAGCCATGGGGGACAGAACTATGGCTACACCTTC; cdr3_aa: CASHGGQNYGYTF